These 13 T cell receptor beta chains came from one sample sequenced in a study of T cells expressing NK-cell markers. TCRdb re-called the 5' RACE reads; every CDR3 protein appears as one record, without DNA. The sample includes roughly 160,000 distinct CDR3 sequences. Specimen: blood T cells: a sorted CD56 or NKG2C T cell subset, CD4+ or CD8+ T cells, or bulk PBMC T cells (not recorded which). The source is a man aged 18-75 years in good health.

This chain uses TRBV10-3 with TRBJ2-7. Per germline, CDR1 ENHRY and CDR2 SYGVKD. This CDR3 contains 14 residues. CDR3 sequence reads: CAISESTPSHEQYF.

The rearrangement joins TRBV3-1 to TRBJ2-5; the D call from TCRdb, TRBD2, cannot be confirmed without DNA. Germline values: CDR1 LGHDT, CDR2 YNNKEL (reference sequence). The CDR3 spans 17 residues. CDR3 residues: CASSQDQSGTSGGTQYF.

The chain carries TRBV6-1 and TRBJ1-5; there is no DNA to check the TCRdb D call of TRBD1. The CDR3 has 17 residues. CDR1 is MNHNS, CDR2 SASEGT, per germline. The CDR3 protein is CASSELTGENYDQPQHF.

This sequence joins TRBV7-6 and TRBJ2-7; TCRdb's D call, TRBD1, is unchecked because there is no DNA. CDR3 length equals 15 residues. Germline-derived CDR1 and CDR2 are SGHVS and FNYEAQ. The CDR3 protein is CASSSGAGTGNEQYF.

This chain's CDR3 is CASSYPRAIGRVTGELFF. V usage is TRBV6-5 and J usage is TRBJ2-2; without DNA, the TCRdb call of TRBD2 cannot be checked. The germline CDR1 and CDR2 sequences are MNHEY and SVGAGI. The length of the CDR3 is 18 residues.

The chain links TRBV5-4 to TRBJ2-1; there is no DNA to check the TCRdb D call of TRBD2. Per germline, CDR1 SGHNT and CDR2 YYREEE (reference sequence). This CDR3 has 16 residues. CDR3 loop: CASSLELAGALVEQFF.

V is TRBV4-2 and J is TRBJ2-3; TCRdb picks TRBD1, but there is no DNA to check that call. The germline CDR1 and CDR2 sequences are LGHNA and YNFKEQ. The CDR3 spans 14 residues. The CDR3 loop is CASSPRGPEDTQYF.

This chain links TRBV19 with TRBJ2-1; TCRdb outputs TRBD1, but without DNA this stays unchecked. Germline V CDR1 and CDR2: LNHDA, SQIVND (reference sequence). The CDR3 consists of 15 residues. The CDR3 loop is CASSIGTGGVNEQFF.

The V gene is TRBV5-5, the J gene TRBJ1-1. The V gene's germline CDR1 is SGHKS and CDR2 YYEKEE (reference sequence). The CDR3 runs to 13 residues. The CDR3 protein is CASSLGPNTEAFF.

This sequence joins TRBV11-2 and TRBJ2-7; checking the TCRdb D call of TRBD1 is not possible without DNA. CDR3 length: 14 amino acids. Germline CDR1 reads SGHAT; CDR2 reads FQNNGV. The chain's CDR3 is CASSWGAGEYEQYF.

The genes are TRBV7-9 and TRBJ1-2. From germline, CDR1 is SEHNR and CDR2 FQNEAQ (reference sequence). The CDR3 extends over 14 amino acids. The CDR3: CASSQDHGFDGYTF.

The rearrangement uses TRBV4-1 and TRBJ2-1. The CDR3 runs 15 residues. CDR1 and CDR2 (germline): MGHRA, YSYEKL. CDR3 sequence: CASSQDSNGVNEQFF.

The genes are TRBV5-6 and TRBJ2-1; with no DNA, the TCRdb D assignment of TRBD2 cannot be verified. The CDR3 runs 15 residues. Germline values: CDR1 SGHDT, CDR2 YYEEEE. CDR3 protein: CASSPKVAGGPSQFF. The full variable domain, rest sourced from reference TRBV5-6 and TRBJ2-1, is DAGVTQSPTHLIKTRGQQVTLRCSPKSGHDTVSWYQQALGQGPQFIFQYYEEEERQRGNFPDRFSGHQFPNYSSELNVNALLLGDSALYLCASSPKVAGGPSQFFGPGTRLTVL.